The sample holds a few counts of the clone carrying this T cell receptor (beta chain). Its antigen remains unidentified. The sample belongs to a study of T cells after yellow fever vaccination. The overall study: Fractions containing few cells were prepared with SMART-Seq v4 Ultra Low Input.

Template switching by 5'RACE produced TCR cDNA, adding a universal primer site and UMIs. TCRdb processed the 5' RACE reads anew with MiXCR; each CDR3 protein has one entry. Of 500,000 to 700,000 distinct CDR3 sequences detected, 19% appear once; the ten largest clones hold roughly an eighth. The study's findings and limits: Most clones from primary vaccination resurfaced after the booster (approximately 95% CD4, around 90% CD8).

The material was PBMCs, obtained 15 days after the yellow fever booster vaccination. The source is a man aged 30 to 45 who received the YFV17D yellow fever vaccine.

The CDR3 DNA reads TGTGCCACGCAAATACGGGAGCGAGAGACCCAGTACTTC. This encodes CATQIRERETQYF. The J gene is TRBJ2-5, the V gene TRBV10-3, with D perhaps TRBD2 (6 bases). Germline-derived CDR1 and CDR2 are ENHRY and SYGVKD. Trimming removed 10 bases from V and 4 bases from J, with 16 bases in between. CDR3 length: 13 residues.